The clone carrying this TCR beta chain was picked up a small number of times. The data are from a study of blood T cells in healthy people across ages. PCR was performed a second time for about 7 to 12 cycles using a sample-barcoded 5' primer and a J-beta primer mix. TCRdb used MiXCR to reprocess the 5' RACE reads, holding one entry per CDR3 protein. The sample has 1.4 million to 1.5 million distinct CDR3 sequences, approximately 42% seen once. CDR1 is MNHNS and CDR2 is SASEGT in the germline V gene. V gave up 10 bases and J gave up 3 bases; unmatched junction bases: 7. The CDR3 length is 13 residues.

This chain joins TRBV6-1 and TRBJ2-3, with TRBD1 matching over 7 bases. The clonotype comes from a woman aged 18-29 years in good health. Sequencing was done on a sample of blood. This CDR3 reads CATGGQATDTQYF. The CDR3 nucleotides are TGTGCCACTGGCGGACAGGCGACAGATACGCAGTATTTT.